A single sample gave rise to the 5 T cell receptor beta chains below, sequenced in a study of T cell responses to AZD1222 COVID-19 vaccine. The assay was immunoSEQ multiplex PCR, and TCRdb's table has in-frame clones only and misses some. This sample has roughly 91,000 clones; nearly 90% occur once, and the top ten carry 2.5% to 3%. The material was peripheral blood, obtained on day 0 of AZD1222 vaccination. The receptors were sampled from an adult in good health.

The chain combines TRBV7-6 with TRBJ2-2; D is tentatively TRBD1 or TRBD2 (5 bases each). The CDR3 length is 13 residues. CDR1 and CDR2 from the germline V gene are SGHVS and FNYEAQ. The ends were cut back, 3 bases at V and 4 bases at J, with 6 bases in the middle. The CDR3 DNA sequence: TGTGCCAGCAGCTTTGGGACCACCGGGGAGCTGTTTTTT. It is translated as CASSFGTTGELFF.

Only a few counts were recorded for this clone. This rearrangement joins TRBV7-9 to TRBJ1-4, with a weak D call TRBD1 (5 bases). Trimming shortened V by 0 bases and J by 7 bases, and 18 bases separated the two germline ends. The CDR3 totals 17 residues. Looked up from germline, CDR1 is SEHNR and CDR2 is FQNEAQ (reference sequence). Written as DNA, the CDR3 is TGTGCCAGCAGCTTAGCAGATTCAGGGATGGTTCGTGAAAAACTGTTTTTT. The encoded protein is CASSLADSGMVREKLFF.

The chain carries TRBV7-2 and TRBJ2-1; D is unresolved. The CDR3 sequence is 15 residues long. Trimming shortened V by 3 bases and J by 0 bases, and 9 bases separated the two germline ends. Germline V lookup: CDR1 SGHTA, CDR2 FQGNSA. For the CDR3, the DNA is TGTGCCAGCAGCTTTGTAACTACCTCCTACAATGAGCAGTTCTTC. This encodes CASSFVTTSYNEQFF.

The chain recombines TRBV15 with TRBJ1-2; D is undetermined. V was clipped by 6 bases and J by 5 bases, with 10 bases between them. The CDR3 has 12 residues. Germline-derived CDR1 and CDR2 are LNHNV and YYDKDF (reference sequence). The chain's CDR3 is CATSLSRYGYTF. CDR3 nucleotides: TGTGCCACCAGTTTGTCCCGGTATGGCTACACCTTC. The full variable domain, with the rest looked up from reference TRBV15 and TRBJ1-2, is DAMVIQNPRYQVTQFGKPVTLSCSQTLNHNVMYWYQQKSSQAPKLLFHYYDKDFNNEADTPDNFQSRRPNTSFCFLDIRSPGLGDTAMYLCATSLSRYGYTFGSGTRLTVV.

This chain connects TRBV4-2 to TRBJ1-3; 8 bases line up with TRBD1. Germline V CDR1 and CDR2: LGHNA, YNFKEQ. V lost 2 bases to trimming and J lost 6 bases; unmatched junction nucleotides: 6. This CDR3 is 15 amino acids long. The CDR3 nucleotides are TGTGCCAGCAGCCAACCGGGACAGGCAGTAAACACCATATATTTT. It yields the protein CASSQPGQAVNTIYF.